This TCR beta chain was found in a study of blood T cell repertoires in COVID-19. Unmatched junction bases numbered 9, after V lost 3 bases and J lost 6 bases. The germline V gene encodes CDR1 SGHNT and CDR2 YYREEE (reference sequence). This CDR3 spans 16 amino acids. This clone was recorded at least ten times. The data were produced by immunoSEQ multiplex PCR, yet TCRdb's version contains in-frame clones alone and is incomplete. Of 200,000 to 250,000 clones in the sample, around 84% were seen once. Specimen: peripheral blood. The TCR was taken from a woman older than 75 with active or convalescent COVID-19. This sequence joins TRBV5-4 and TRBJ2-7, with 13 bases that match TRBD2. CDR3 sequence: CASSSGLAGAGGEQYF. The CDR3 nucleotides read TGTGCCAGCAGCTCAGGACTAGCGGGGGCGGGGGGCGAGCAGTACTTC.